These 27 T cell receptor beta chains originate from one sample sequenced in a study of neurological immune-mediated disorders. MiXCR, applied by TCRdb to the 5' RACE reads, yields one record per CDR3 protein. Among some 15,000 distinct CDR3 sequences listed, about 10% were seen once. Sample: PBMCs. The receptors come from a woman aged 40 to 50 in good health.

This clonotype appeared many times. This chain links TRBV5-1 with TRBJ2-1; a weak D match, TRBD2 (6 bases). The CDR3 contains 16 residues. The V gene's germline CDR1 is SGHRS and CDR2 YFSETQ. V shed 0 bases and J shed 1 base, with 11 bases lying between them. The CDR3, as DNA: TGCGCCAGCAGCTTGGGCGGGGTCCCGTCCTACAATGAGCAGTTCTTC. It is translated as CASSLGGVPSYNEQFF.

In this sample, this clonotype turned up many times. This rearrangement joins TRBV20-1 to TRBJ1-6, with TRBD1 identical over 7 bases. The junction had 5 bases not matched to a gene; V was cut back by 0 bases and J by 6 bases. Germline V lookup: CDR1 DFQATT, CDR2 SNEGSKA (reference sequence). CDR3 length equals 15 residues. CDR3 loop: CSARDRTGLNSPLHF. In nucleotides, the CDR3 is TGCAGTGCTAGAGACAGGACAGGTCTTAATTCACCCCTCCACTTT.

The chain recombines TRBV7-6 with TRBJ2-1, with D unresolved. The CDR3 extends over 13 amino acids. Germline-derived CDR1 and CDR2 are SGHVS and FNYEAQ. Trimming removed 2 bases at V and 5 bases at J, with 7 bases between. The DNA of the CDR3 is TGTGCCAGCAGCTTATTGGCAGACAATGAGCAGTTCTTC. Protein: CASSLLADNEQFF.

This clonotype came up many times. The rearrangement joins TRBV7-9 to TRBJ2-5; D tentatively reads TRBD1 or TRBD2 (5 bases each). Trimming stripped 8 bases from V and 4 bases from J, with 8 bases between. The germline V gene has CDR1 SEHNR and CDR2 FQNEAQ (reference sequence). CDR3 length: 11 residues. CDR3 bases: TGTGCCAGCCGGGACCTAGAGACCCAGTACTTC. Protein product: CASRDLETQYF.

This clonotype was picked up many times. V and J are TRBV5-4 and TRBJ2-7, with D maybe TRBD1 (6 bases). Germline V gives CDR1 SGHNT, CDR2 YYREEE (reference sequence). The CDR3 runs to 15 residues. Trimming took 0 bases from V and 0 from J, leaving 10 bases between them. The CDR3 region has the DNA TGTGCCAGCAGCTTGGGGCAGGGGATCTCCTACGAGCAGTACTTC. Its protein is CASSLGQGISYEQYF.

This clonotype was counted at least ten times. The rearrangement uses TRBV5-1 and TRBJ1-1; D perhaps matches TRBD1 (6 bases). Germline V gene lookup returns CDR1 SGHRS and CDR2 YFSETQ. V dropped 4 bases and J dropped 6 bases, with 19 bases sitting between them. The CDR3 sequence is 15 residues long. The CDR3 is CASSPKPQGGSEAFF. CDR3 sequence (DNA): TGCGCCAGCAGCCCCAAACCACAGGGAGGGTCTGAAGCTTTCTTT. The variable domain in full, completed from reference TRBV5-1 and TRBJ1-1, reads KAGVTQTPRYLIKTRGQQVTLSCSPISGHRSVSWYQQTPGQGLQFLFEYFSETQRNKGNFPGRFSGRQFSNSRSEMNVSTLELGDSALYLCASSPKPQGGSEAFFGQGTRLTVV.

This clonotype appeared many times. The chain links TRBV15 to TRBJ1-5; possible D gene TRBD1, 5 bases. Germline V gives CDR1 LNHNV, CDR2 YYDKDF (reference sequence). There are 12 residues in the CDR3. V shed 7 bases and J shed 2 bases, with 6 bases lying between them. The CDR3: CATKGGNQPQHF. The CDR3 DNA reads TGTGCCACCAAAGGGGGCAATCAGCCCCAGCATTTT.

The sample holds many counts of this clonotype. V gene TRBV28 combines with J gene TRBJ2-3, with 9 bases aligning to TRBD2. From germline, CDR1 is MDHEN and CDR2 SYDVKM. The CDR3 loop spans 18 amino acids. Trimming at V came to 3 bases and at J to 0 bases, leaving 10 bases not matched to a gene. CDR3 sequence (DNA): TGTGCCAGCAGTTTGGGTAAAGGACTAGCGAGGAGCACAGATACGCAGTATTTT. Translating gives CASSLGKGLARSTDTQYF.

In this sample, this clonotype turned up many times. The V and J genes are TRBV24-1 and TRBJ2-1, with unresolved D. The germline gives CDR1 KGHDR, CDR2 SFDVKD. Trimming left V 0 bases short and J 6 bases short, with 5 bases between. This CDR3 has 13 residues. DNA of the CDR3: TGTGCCACCAGTGATTTGTATCGCAATGAGCAGTTCTTC. Residues: CATSDLYRNEQFF.

This clonotype has a count of ten or more. This chain joins TRBV28 and TRBJ2-1, with D perhaps being TRBD1 or TRBD2 (5 bases each). The CDR3 length is 17 residues. Per the germline V gene, CDR1 is MDHEN and CDR2 is SYDVKM. V dropped 7 bases and J dropped 5 bases, with 24 bases sitting between them. The CDR3 protein is CASTPGGGPNRNNEQFF. The CDR3 DNA reads as TGTGCCAGCACCCCGGGTGGGGGACCTAACCGTAACAATGAGCAGTTCTTC.

This clonotype was detected many times. This chain joins TRBV13 and TRBJ2-3; D possibly uses TRBD1 or TRBD2 (5 bases each). V lost 5 bases and J 0 bases, leaving 12 bases between the germline ends. The CDR3 sequence is 15 residues long. From germline, CDR1 is PRHDT and CDR2 FYEKMQ (reference sequence). Written as DNA, the CDR3 is TGTGCCAGCAGCCCCCCTTGGGGGAGCACAGATACGCAGTATTTT. Encoded protein: CASSPPWGSTDTQYF.

The V call is TRBV29-1, the J call TRBJ2-1, with unresolved D. The V end was cut by 0 bases, the J end by 9 bases, with 6 bases between. There are 11 residues in the CDR3. Per germline, CDR1 SQVTM and CDR2 ANQGSEA. The CDR3 sequence: CSVEDPGEQFF. CDR3 sequence (DNA): TGCAGCGTTGAAGATCCGGGTGAGCAGTTCTTC.

By proportion, this clonotype is medium-sized. The J gene is TRBJ2-6, the V gene TRBV20-1; possibly TRBD1 for D (5 bases). This CDR3 is 13 amino acids long. Trimming shortened V by 2 bases and J by 10 bases, and 12 bases separated the two germline ends. In germline, CDR1 is DFQATT, CDR2 SNEGSKA (reference sequence). The CDR3 is CSARLGVGNVLTF. The CDR3 DNA sequence: TGCAGTGCTAGACTAGGGGTAGGGAACGTCCTGACTTTC.

The chain combines TRBV3-1 with TRBJ2-1; D unclear. The V and J ends lost 1 base and 6 bases respectively, with 7 bases between them. Germline values: CDR1 LGHDT, CDR2 YNNKEL (reference sequence). The length of the CDR3 is 13 residues. For the CDR3, the DNA is TGTGCCAGCAGCCAAGCCCCGGGCAATGAGCAGTTCTTC. Translated: CASSQAPGNEQFF.

The V and J genes are TRBV29-1 and TRBJ2-1; 11 bases are shared with TRBD1. Trimming removed 6 bases from V and 2 bases from J; junction bases left unmatched: 6. The germline gives CDR1 SQVTM, CDR2 ANQGSEA. The CDR3 has 15 amino acids. DNA for the CDR3: TGCAGCGTAACGGGACAGGGGGTTCCCTACAATGAGCAGTTCTTC. It yields the protein CSVTGQGVPYNEQFF.

The table lists this clonotype with many counts. This chain connects TRBV19 to TRBJ1-2; D not certain. The CDR3 covers 14 residues. The V and J ends lost 6 bases and 7 bases respectively, with 18 bases between them. Germline loops: CDR1 LNHDA, CDR2 SQIVND (reference sequence). The CDR3 nucleotides read TGTGCCAGTAGCTTCCTTCGGTGGGAGTCTGGCTACACCTTC. Its translation: CASSFLRWESGYTF.

This clonotype was seen repeatedly, ten times or more. V and J are TRBV10-3 and TRBJ2-3; the D gene could be TRBD1 or TRBD2 (7 bases each). With 10 bases removed from V and 4 bases from J, the gap between germline ends came to 18 bases. The CDR3 spans 14 residues. Germline V gives CDR1 ENHRY, CDR2 SYGVKD. The CDR3 protein is CATSQGGIADTQYF. The DNA of the CDR3 is TGTGCCACCTCCCAGGGGGGGATAGCAGATACGCAGTATTTT.

In this sample, this clonotype turned up many times. The chain employs TRBV19 and TRBJ2-7; 10 bases are shared with TRBD1. The CDR3 extends over 15 amino acids. V shed 6 bases and J 0 bases; nucleotides not matched to a gene: 5. The germline CDR1 and CDR2 sequences are LNHDA and SQIVND (reference sequence). DNA of the CDR3: TGTGCCAGTAGCTTGGGACAGGGGAACTCCTACGAGCAGTACTTC. As protein: CASSLGQGNSYEQYF.

This rearrangement joins TRBV27 to TRBJ2-5, with TRBD1 as a possible D gene (6 bases). The CDR3 runs 14 residues. CDR1 is MNHEY and CDR2 is SMNVEV in the germline V gene (reference sequence). The V gene lost 5 bases and the J gene lost 2 bases, with 12 bases spanning the gap. CDR3 region: CASSTRGGQETQYF. The CDR3 DNA follows: TGTGCCAGCAGTACCCGAGGGGGTCAAGAGACCCAGTACTTC.

By frequency in the sample, this clonotype is medium-sized. CDR3 loop: CSVRTSNTGELFF. In DNA, the CDR3 is TGCAGCGTTCGGACCTCGAACACCGGGGAGCTGTTTTTT. The rearrangement links TRBV29-1 to TRBJ2-2; D remains ambiguous. V was pared by 5 bases and J by 0 bases, with 7 bases between. Germline CDR1 SQVTM, CDR2 ANQGSEA. This CDR3 contains 13 residues.

This clonotype has a count of ten or more. The V and J genes are TRBV7-6 and TRBJ2-2; D is possibly TRBD2 (5 bases). CDR1 is SGHVS and CDR2 is FNYEAQ in the germline V gene. Trimming took 5 bases from V and 0 from J, leaving 16 bases between them. The CDR3 has 17 amino acids. CDR3 bases: TGTGCCAGCAGCCCCGTTGGGAGCGGAACGAACACCGGGGAGCTGTTTTTT. Its translation is CASSPVGSGTNTGELFF.

This clonotype came up many times. CDR3 residues: CASSLAGDRSQYF. For the CDR3, the DNA is TGTGCCAGCAGCTTGGCCGGGGACAGGTCCCAGTACTTC. The chain employs TRBV5-6 and TRBJ2-5; TRBD1 matches at 8 bases. This CDR3 has 13 amino acids. V was pared by 0 bases and J by 9 bases, with 4 bases of the junction left unmatched. Germline loops: CDR1 SGHDT, CDR2 YYEEEE.

This clonotype has ten or more counts. The chain joins TRBV7-2 to TRBJ2-1; D not certain. The CDR3 totals 15 residues. Germline values: CDR1 SGHTA, CDR2 FQGNSA. Trimming pared 7 bases from V and 2 bases from J, leaving 15 bases between. Here the CDR3 reads CASNIPGLTYNEQFF. DNA of the CDR3: TGTGCCAGCAACATACCAGGCCTAACCTACAATGAGCAGTTCTTC.

This clonotype was observed many times. The chain employs TRBV29-1 and TRBJ2-1, with 10 bases that match TRBD2. Germline V gives CDR1 SQVTM, CDR2 ANQGSEA. V lost 5 bases to trimming and J lost 7 bases; unmatched junction nucleotides: 5. There are 13 residues in the CDR3. CDR3 bases: TGCAGCGTTAGCGGGAGGGCCGGAAATGAGCAGTTCTTC. This encodes CSVSGRAGNEQFF.

This chain connects TRBV20-1 to TRBJ2-1; maybe TRBD2 (6 bases). CDR1 and CDR2 from the germline V gene are DFQATT and SNEGSKA (reference sequence). This CDR3 comprises 16 residues. The V gene lost 4 bases and the J gene lost 0 bases, with 16 bases spanning the gap. CDR3 sequence (DNA): TGCAGTGCTAACGCGGGGACGCCCAGCTCCTACAATGAGCAGTTCTTC. It encodes CSANAGTPSSYNEQFF.

The chain uses TRBV7-2 and TRBJ2-5, with 7 bases fitting TRBD1. This CDR3 is built from 14 residues. V was pared by 2 bases and J by 5 bases, with 5 bases of the junction left unmatched. In germline, CDR1 is SGHTA, CDR2 FQGNSA. CDR3 sequence reads: CASSLRGRDETQYF. DNA for the CDR3: TGTGCCAGCAGCTTAAGGGGGCGCGATGAGACCCAGTACTTC. Looking up the rest from reference TRBV7-2 and TRBJ2-5 gives the full variable domain: GAGVSQSPSNKVTEKGKDVELRCDPISGHTALYWYRQSLGQGLEFLIYFQGNSAPDKSGLPSDRFSAERTGGSVSTLTIQRTQQEDSAVYLCASSLRGRDETQYFGPGTRLLVL.

This clonotype was picked up many times. The chain employs TRBV7-9 and TRBJ2-1; 10 bases are shared with TRBD1. The CDR3 spans 14 residues. Losses at the gene ends were 8 bases for V and 8 bases for J; bases not matched to a gene: 9. The germline V gene has CDR1 SEHNR and CDR2 FQNEAQ (reference sequence). This CDR3 is CASPSDRGGYEQFF. The CDR3, as DNA: TGTGCCAGCCCTTCGGACAGGGGGGGATATGAGCAGTTCTTC.